This TCR beta chain was found in a study of T cell repertoires in cytomegalovirus infection. This clonotype appeared many times. Its antigen is not identified. CDR3 length: 12 amino acids. The V end was cut by 0 bases, the J end by 10 bases, with 9 bases between. Looked up from germline, CDR1 is SGHVS and CDR2 is FNYEAQ. Each CDR3 protein gets one entry after TCRdb re-called the reads with MiXCR. The sample holds around 500,000 distinct CDR3 sequences, approximately 42% seen once. The material sequenced was cultured PBMCs, taken from culture after CMV antigen stimulation. This chain joins TRBV7-6 and TRBJ1-1, with D possibly being TRBD1 (5 bases). The clonotype was recovered from a human donor in good health (CMV status not recorded). Some clones in this sample may be carry-over from other donors' samples. The CDR3 spells CASSLAGRAAFF. The CDR3 DNA reads as TGTGCCAGCAGCTTAGCGGGGCGAGCAGCTTTCTTT.